This T cell receptor (beta chain) was documented in a study of CD8 T cells in Susac syndrome. From blood CD8+ and CD4+ T cells, the TCR beta chain was sequenced. Random hexamers were used to reverse transcribe the RNA input (about 0.45 to 1 ug). Amplification of TCR beta CDR3 spanned 54 Vbeta and 13 Jbeta via immunoSEQ multiplex PCR. MiXCR, applied by TCRdb to the immunoSEQ multiplex PCR reads, yields one record per CDR3 protein. The profile shows some 130,000 distinct CDR3 sequences, roughly 94% of them singletons. This CDR3 has 15 amino acids. The V gene lost 1 base and the J gene lost 7 bases, with 13 bases spanning the gap. Germline loops: CDR1 LGHNA, CDR2 YSLEER.

The sequencing sample was made of CD4+ T cells from PBMCs. The clonotype was recovered from a human donor with multiple sclerosis. V and J are TRBV4-3 and TRBJ2-2, with TRBD2 as a possible D gene (6 bases). The CDR3 loop is CASSQGAGIDGELFF. The DNA for the CDR3 is TGCGCCAGCAGCCAAGGGGCGGGGATTGACGGGGAGCTGTTTTTT.